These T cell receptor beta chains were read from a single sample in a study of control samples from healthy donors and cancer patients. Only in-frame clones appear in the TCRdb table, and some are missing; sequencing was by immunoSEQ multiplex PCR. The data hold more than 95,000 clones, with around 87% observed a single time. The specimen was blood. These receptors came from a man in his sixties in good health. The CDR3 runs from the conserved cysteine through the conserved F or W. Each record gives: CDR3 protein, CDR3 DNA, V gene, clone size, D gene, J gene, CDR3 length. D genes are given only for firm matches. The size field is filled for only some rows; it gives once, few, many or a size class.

CDR3 protein: CASRMGIQETQYF; CDR3 DNA: TGTGCCAGCCGCATGGGGATACAAGAGACCCAGTACTTC; V gene: TRBV6-5; clone size: .; D gene: .; J gene: TRBJ2-5; CDR3 length: 13
CDR3 protein: CATSRDGVQLSQPQHF; CDR3 DNA: TGTGCCACCAGCAGAGATGGGGTCCAACTTTCTCAGCCCCAGCATTTT; V gene: TRBV15; clone size: .; D gene: .; J gene: TRBJ1-5; CDR3 length: 16
CDR3 protein: CASSGDSYGYTF; CDR3 DNA: TGTGCCAGCAGTGGGGACAGCTATGGCTACACCTTC; V gene: TRBV12-3/TRBV12-4; clone size: .; D gene: TRBD1; J gene: TRBJ1-2; CDR3 length: 12
CDR3 protein: CASGERTGNQPQHF; CDR3 DNA: TGTGCCAGTGGGGAAAGGACGGGGAATCAGCCCCAGCATTTT; V gene: TRBV19; clone size: .; D gene: .; J gene: TRBJ1-5; CDR3 length: 14
CDR3 protein: CASSGTSGTETQYF; CDR3 DNA: TGCGCCAGCAGTGGGACTAGCGGTACAGAGACCCAGTACTTC; V gene: TRBV5-1; clone size: .; D gene: TRBD2; J gene: TRBJ2-5; CDR3 length: 14
CDR3 protein: CASTSSGVNTGELFF; CDR3 DNA: TGTGCCAGTACCTCTTCTGGGGTGAACACCGGGGAGCTGTTTTTT; V gene: TRBV19; clone size: .; D gene: .; J gene: TRBJ2-2; CDR3 length: 15
CDR3 protein: CASSYAGGKTGELFF; CDR3 DNA: TGTGCCAGCAGTTACGCAGGGGGTAAAACCGGGGAGCTGTTTTTT; V gene: TRBV6-5; clone size: .; D gene: TRBD1; J gene: TRBJ2-2; CDR3 length: 15
CDR3 protein: CASSLYELAQNTEAFF; CDR3 DNA: TGTGCCAGCAGCTTATATGAGCTAGCACAGAACACTGAAGCTTTCTTT; V gene: TRBV7-9; clone size: once; D gene: .; J gene: TRBJ1-1; CDR3 length: 16
CDR3 protein: CATSTIANEQYF; CDR3 DNA: TGTGCCACCAGTACAATTGCCAACGAGCAGTACTTC; V gene: TRBV24-1; clone size: few; D gene: .; J gene: TRBJ2-7; CDR3 length: 12
CDR3 protein: CASSPIPGRFYEQYF; CDR3 DNA: TGCGCCAGCAGCCCTATCCCGGGACGATTCTACGAGCAGTACTTC; V gene: TRBV5-1; clone size: .; D gene: .; J gene: TRBJ2-7; CDR3 length: 15
CDR3 protein: CASSLVRGVSPLHF; CDR3 DNA: TGTGCCAGCAGTTTGGTCAGGGGGGTATCACCCCTCCACTTT; V gene: TRBV28; clone size: .; D gene: TRBD1; J gene: TRBJ1-6; CDR3 length: 14
CDR3 protein: CASSFRTGTVYEQYF; CDR3 DNA: TGTGCCAGCAGCTTTAGGACAGGGACGGTGTACGAGCAGTACTTC; V gene: TRBV5-8; clone size: .; D gene: TRBD1; J gene: TRBJ2-7; CDR3 length: 15
CDR3 protein: CASSPGGTGNYGYTF; CDR3 DNA: TGTGCCAGCAGTCCCGGGGGGACAGGGAACTATGGCTACACCTTC; V gene: TRBV6-5; clone size: .; D gene: TRBD1; J gene: TRBJ1-2; CDR3 length: 15
CDR3 protein: CSASNGTGRTYEQYF; CDR3 DNA: TGCAGTGCTAGTAACGGGACAGGTCGAACCTACGAGCAGTACTTC; V gene: TRBV20-1; clone size: .; D gene: TRBD1; J gene: TRBJ2-7; CDR3 length: 15
CDR3 protein: CASIRAGGNWETQYF; CDR3 DNA: TGTGCCAGCATCCGAGCGGGGGGGAATTGGGAGACCCAGTACTTC; V gene: TRBV6-5; clone size: .; D gene: TRBD2; J gene: TRBJ2-5; CDR3 length: 15
CDR3 protein: CASTQVGADPNTEAFF; CDR3 DNA: TGTGCCAGCACCCAAGTAGGGGCAGATCCGAACACTGAAGCTTTCTTT; V gene: TRBV3-1/TRBV3-2; clone size: .; D gene: .; J gene: TRBJ1-1; CDR3 length: 16
CDR3 protein: CASSLGWGLRGTPLHF; CDR3 DNA: TGCGCCAGCAGCTTGGGCTGGGGGCTCCGGGGAACACCCCTCCACTTT; V gene: TRBV5-1; clone size: .; D gene: .; J gene: TRBJ1-6; CDR3 length: 16
CDR3 protein: CASSTPAVGTGSYEQYF; CDR3 DNA: TGTGCCAGCAGCACCCCAGCCGTTGGGACGGGCTCCTACGAGCAGTACTTC; V gene: TRBV28; clone size: .; D gene: .; J gene: TRBJ2-7; CDR3 length: 17
CDR3 protein: CASKQGTPGELFF; CDR3 DNA: TGTGCCAGCAAGCAGGGAACCCCCGGGGAGCTGTTTTTT; V gene: TRBV2; clone size: .; D gene: .; J gene: TRBJ2-2; CDR3 length: 13
CDR3 protein: CASSLWSYNEQFF; CDR3 DNA: TGTGCCAGCAGCTTATGGTCCTACAATGAGCAGTTCTTC; V gene: TRBV7-9; clone size: .; D gene: .; J gene: TRBJ2-1; CDR3 length: 13
CDR3 protein: CASGPGGATDTQYF; CDR3 DNA: TGTGCTAGTGGTCCAGGGGGGGCCACAGATACGCAGTATTTT; V gene: TRBV12-5; clone size: .; D gene: .; J gene: TRBJ2-3; CDR3 length: 14
CDR3 protein: CATSRALGVSQPQHF; CDR3 DNA: TGTGCCACCAGCAGAGCACTAGGAGTGAGCCAGCCCCAGCATTTT; V gene: TRBV15; clone size: .; D gene: .; J gene: TRBJ1-5; CDR3 length: 15
CDR3 protein: CASSLGLRQGYSHEQYF; CDR3 DNA: TGTGCCAGCAGTTTGGGTTTGAGGCAGGGATATAGCCACGAGCAGTACTTC; V gene: TRBV27; clone size: .; D gene: .; J gene: TRBJ2-7; CDR3 length: 17
CDR3 protein: CASSRDRVETQYF; CDR3 DNA: TGTGCCAGCAGCCGGGACAGGGTAGAGACCCAGTACTTC; V gene: TRBV11-2; clone size: once; D gene: TRBD1; J gene: TRBJ2-5; CDR3 length: 13
CDR3 protein: CASSLHYTGELFF; CDR3 DNA: TGTGCCAGCAGTTTACACTACACCGGGGAGCTGTTTTTT; V gene: TRBV12-3/TRBV12-4; clone size: .; D gene: .; J gene: TRBJ2-2; CDR3 length: 13
CDR3 protein: CASSLQGVAKNIQYF; CDR3 DNA: TGCGCCAGCAGCTTGCAGGGGGTAGCCAAAAACATTCAGTACTTC; V gene: TRBV5-1; clone size: .; D gene: TRBD1; J gene: TRBJ2-4; CDR3 length: 15
CDR3 protein: CASSQLAGVSDTQYF; CDR3 DNA: TGTGCCAGCAGCCAATTAGCGGGGGTTTCAGATACGCAGTATTTT; V gene: TRBV7-3; clone size: .; D gene: TRBD2; J gene: TRBJ2-3; CDR3 length: 15
CDR3 protein: CASSLQTVTDTQYF; CDR3 DNA: TGTGCCAGCAGCTTGCAGACGGTCACAGATACGCAGTATTTT; V gene: TRBV9; clone size: .; D gene: .; J gene: TRBJ2-3; CDR3 length: 14
CDR3 protein: CASSGATGLYSNQPQHF; CDR3 DNA: TGTGCCAGCAGTGGAGCTACGGGACTATATAGCAATCAGCCCCAGCATTTT; V gene: TRBV6-1; clone size: few; D gene: .; J gene: TRBJ1-5; CDR3 length: 17
CDR3 protein: CASSGPLNTEAFF; CDR3 DNA: TGTGCCAGCTCCGGACCGCTGAACACTGAAGCTTTCTTT; V gene: TRBV7-2; clone size: .; D gene: .; J gene: TRBJ1-1; CDR3 length: 13
CDR3 protein: CASSVGTGDGNYGYTF; CDR3 DNA: TGTGCCAGCAGCGTTGGGACAGGGGACGGTAACTATGGCTACACCTTC; V gene: TRBV9; clone size: .; D gene: TRBD1; J gene: TRBJ1-2; CDR3 length: 16
CDR3 protein: CASRPGQGGIFTEAFF; CDR3 DNA: TGCGCCAGCAGACCCGGACAGGGGGGGATTTTCACTGAAGCTTTCTTT; V gene: TRBV5-1; clone size: few; D gene: TRBD1; J gene: TRBJ1-1; CDR3 length: 16
CDR3 protein: CASSLSGRFLDEQYF; CDR3 DNA: TGCGCCAGCAGCTTGTCAGGCAGGTTTTTGGACGAGCAGTACTTC; V gene: TRBV5-1; clone size: .; D gene: .; J gene: TRBJ2-7; CDR3 length: 15
CDR3 protein: CASSGPDSNQPQHF; CDR3 DNA: TGTGCCAGCAGTGGTCCAGATAGCAATCAGCCCCAGCATTTT; V gene: TRBV2; clone size: .; D gene: .; J gene: TRBJ1-5; CDR3 length: 14
CDR3 protein: CASSSQGGVTYGYTF; CDR3 DNA: TGTGCCAGCAGTTCACAGGGGGGGGTGACCTATGGCTACACCTTC; V gene: TRBV28; clone size: .; D gene: TRBD1; J gene: TRBJ1-2; CDR3 length: 15
CDR3 protein: CASKGRRGGPANEKLFF; CDR3 DNA: TGTGCCAGCAAAGGGAGAAGAGGGGGCCCTGCTAATGAAAAACTGTTTTTT; V gene: TRBV28; clone size: .; D gene: TRBD1; J gene: TRBJ1-4; CDR3 length: 17
CDR3 protein: CASTHRRSSYNEQFF; CDR3 DNA: TGTGCCAGCACCCACCGGCGGAGCTCCTACAATGAGCAGTTCTTC; V gene: TRBV25-1; clone size: .; D gene: .; J gene: TRBJ2-1; CDR3 length: 15
CDR3 protein: CASSRGLAGGPGDTQYF; CDR3 DNA: TGCGCCAGCAGCCGGGGACTAGCGGGGGGGCCCGGAGATACGCAGTATTTT; V gene: TRBV5-1; clone size: .; D gene: TRBD2; J gene: TRBJ2-3; CDR3 length: 17
CDR3 protein: CATSRAAGIVSEAFF; CDR3 DNA: TGTGCCACCAGCAGAGCAGCGGGTATAGTCTCTGAAGCTTTCTTT; V gene: TRBV15; clone size: .; D gene: .; J gene: TRBJ1-1; CDR3 length: 15